This TCR beta chain is drawn from a study of regulatory T cells in long-lasting Graves disease. Germline CDR1 is MNHNS and CDR2 is SASEGT. This CDR3 spans 13 amino acids. The ends were cut back, 6 bases at V and 1 base at J, with 9 bases in the middle. This clonotype was counted between two and nine times. As for time point: persistent/refractory GD, antithyroid drugs over 5 years with positive TRAb. The TCR library was made from RNA that had been extracted from PBMCs in TRIzol. Investigators prepared the TCR beta libraries by applying iRepertoire HTBI primers and Arm-PCR of CDR3 regions. TCRdb independently ran MiXCR on the multiplex PCR reads; one entry per CDR3 protein. The table lists roughly 700,000 distinct CDR3 sequences, 30% of them singletons.

The sample here was peripheral blood mononuclear cells (PBMCs), taken when the disease was refractory, from a patient treated with antithyroid drugs. This TCR was recovered from a female donor with Graves disease. The genes are TRBV6-1 and TRBJ1-2; the D is unclear. Here the CDR3 DNA reads TGTGCCAGCAGAAGACACGATAACTATGGCTACACCTTC. The encoded protein is CASRRHDNYGYTF.